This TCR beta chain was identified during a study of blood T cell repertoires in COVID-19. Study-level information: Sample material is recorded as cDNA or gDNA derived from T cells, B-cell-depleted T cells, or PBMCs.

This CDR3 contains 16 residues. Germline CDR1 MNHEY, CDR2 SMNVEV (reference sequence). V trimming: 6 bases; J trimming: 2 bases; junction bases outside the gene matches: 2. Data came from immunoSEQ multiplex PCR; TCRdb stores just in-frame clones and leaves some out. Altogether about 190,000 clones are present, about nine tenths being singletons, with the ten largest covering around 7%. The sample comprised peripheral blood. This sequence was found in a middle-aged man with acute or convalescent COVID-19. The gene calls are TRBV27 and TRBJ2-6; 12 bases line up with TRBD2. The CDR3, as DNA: TGTGCCAGCAGACTAGCGGGGGGCGCTGGGGCCAACGTCCTGACTTTC. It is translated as CASRLAGGAGANVLTF.